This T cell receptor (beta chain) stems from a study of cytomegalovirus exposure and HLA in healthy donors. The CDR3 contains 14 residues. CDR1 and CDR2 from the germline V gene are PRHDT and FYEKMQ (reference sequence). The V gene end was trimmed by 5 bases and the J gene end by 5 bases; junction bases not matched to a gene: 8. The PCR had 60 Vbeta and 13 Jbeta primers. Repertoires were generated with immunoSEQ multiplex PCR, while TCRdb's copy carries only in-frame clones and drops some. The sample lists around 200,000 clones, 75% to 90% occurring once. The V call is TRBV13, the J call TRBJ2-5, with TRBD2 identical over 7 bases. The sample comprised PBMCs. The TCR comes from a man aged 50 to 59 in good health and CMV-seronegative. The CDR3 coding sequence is TGTGCCAGCAGCCCATCGGGGGGATGGGAGACCCAGTACTTC. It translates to CASSPSGGWETQYF.